These 30 T cell receptor beta chains came from one sample sequenced in a study of T cell changes during pregnancy in multiple sclerosis. Clones were sequenced by immunoSEQ multiplex PCR, and TCRdb holds only the in-frame ones, with some missing. The top ten hold 1.4% of the sample, which has roughly 60,000 clones, roughly 89% seen once. Here the sequenced sample was peripheral blood, taken in the second trimester of pregnancy. The receptors stem from a female donor with multiple sclerosis, enrolled in a pregnancy study.

The chain has TRBV5-1 and TRBJ2-1; 10 bases align to TRBD2. The ends lost 2 bases at V and 3 bases at J; junction bases unmatched: 2. The V gene's germline CDR1 is SGHRS and CDR2 YFSETQ. The CDR3 has 15 amino acids. DNA of the CDR3: TGCGCCAGCAGCTTCGCTAGCGGGAGCTACAATGAGCAGTTCTTC. It encodes CASSFASGSYNEQFF.

This chain connects TRBV21-1 to TRBJ2-7; TRBD1 is the table's D call, not checked against the DNA. TRBV21-1 is a listed pseudogene. This CDR3 is 14 amino acids long. Here the CDR3 reads CASSNHREDHEQYF. DNA for the CDR3: TGTGCCAGCAGCAATCACAGGGAAGATCACGAGCAGTACTTC.

Here the CDR3 reads CSVGVQGAEDTQYF. For the CDR3, the DNA is TGCAGCGTTGGGGTCCAGGGGGCTGAAGATACGCAGTATTTT. This chain connects TRBV29-1 to TRBJ2-3; 8 nucleotides line up with TRBD1. V shed 4 bases, J shed 5 bases, and the junction held 8 bases outside the gene matches. This CDR3 region has 14 residues. The germline V gene has CDR1 SQVTM and CDR2 ANQGSEA.

The sample holds one count of this clone. V and J are TRBV4-1 and TRBJ1-3, with unresolved D. Germline V gene lookup returns CDR1 MGHRA and CDR2 YSYEKL. This CDR3 region has 17 residues. The ends were cut back, 1 base at V and 3 bases at J, with 16 bases in the middle. CDR3 amino acids: CASSQVWSGSIGNTIYF. The CDR3 DNA sequence: TGCGCCAGCAGCCAAGTTTGGAGCGGCAGTATTGGAAACACCATATATTTT.

The chain links TRBV2 to TRBJ1-4; TRBD1 matches at 9 bases. The CDR3 contains 14 residues. The junction had 6 bases not matched to a gene; V was cut back by 6 bases and J by 7 bases. Germline CDR1 and CDR2: SNHLY and FYNNEI. Here the CDR3 DNA reads TGTGCCAGCAGCGAGGGGACAGGGATTGAAAAACTGTTTTTT. Translated, it gives CASSEGTGIEKLFF.

This clone was found once. This chain joins TRBV6-5 and TRBJ1-5; D remains ambiguous. CDR3 size: 13 residues. Trimming pared 6 bases from V and 6 bases from J, leaving 12 bases between. CDR1 is MNHEY, CDR2 SVGAGI, per germline. CDR3 protein: CASSRGGGQPQHF. The CDR3 bases are TGTGCCAGCAGCCGGGGTGGCGGTCAGCCCCAGCATTTT.

The CDR3 reads CATRTTPFSGANVLTF. CDR3 sequence (DNA): TGTGCCACCAGGACTACCCCCTTCTCTGGGGCCAACGTCCTGACTTTC. The chain combines TRBV19 with TRBJ2-6, with a tentative D call TRBD2 (6 bases). This CDR3 contains 16 residues. Trimming stripped 10 bases from V and 0 bases from J, with 16 bases between. Germline lookup yields CDR1 LNHDA and CDR2 SQIVND (reference sequence).

CDR3 sequence (DNA): TGTGCCAGCAGTTACCTTCGGACAGGCCGCTTACTGGAGCAGTACTTC. Amino acid sequence: CASSYLRTGRLLEQYF. The chain recombines TRBV6-5 with TRBJ2-7, with TRBD1 identical over 7 bases. Per germline, CDR1 MNHEY and CDR2 SVGAGI. The V and J ends lost 2 bases and 7 bases, in that order; junction bases with no gene match: 14. The CDR3 is 16 residues long.

The CDR3 sequence is CAWSVLTSGRARRRTDTQYF. DNA of the CDR3: TGTGCCTGGAGTGTACTGACTAGCGGGAGGGCCCGACGTCGGACAGATACGCAGTATTTT. The gene calls are TRBV30 and TRBJ2-3; 14 bases fit TRBD2. The CDR3 runs 20 residues. Trimming took 0 bases from V and 3 from J; bases not matched to a gene: 14. The V gene's germline CDR1 is GTSNPN and CDR2 SVGIG (reference sequence).

This clone was counted a single time. The J gene is TRBJ1-1, the V gene TRBV28; perhaps TRBD1 as D (5 bases). V shed 6 bases and J shed 4 bases, with 15 bases lying between them. This CDR3 is 14 amino acids long. The germline V gene encodes CDR1 MDHEN and CDR2 SYDVKM. CDR3 in DNA: TGTGCCAGCAGCTTACCCCCAGGGCCCACTGAAGCTTTCTTT. Amino acids: CASSLPPGPTEAFF.

The gene calls are TRBV5-8 and TRBJ1-5; 7 nucleotides align to TRBD1. CDR3 length: 17 amino acids. Trimming removed 4 bases from V and 0 bases from J; junction bases left unmatched: 10. Per the germline V gene, CDR1 is SGHTS and CDR2 is YDEGEE. The CDR3 nucleotides read TGTGCCAGCAGCCTCGGGACAGCGGGTTATAGCAATCAGCCCCAGCATTTT. This sequence encodes CASSLGTAGYSNQPQHF.

This clone was detected only a few times. The chain combines TRBV27 with TRBJ1-5; tentatively, D is TRBD1 (6 bases). Germline V CDR1 and CDR2: MNHEY, SMNVEV (reference sequence). Trimming cost V 5 bases and J 3 bases, with 14 bases left between them. CDR3 size: 15 residues. DNA of the CDR3: TGTGCCAGCAGTCAGACGACAGGCGCCAATCAGCCCCAGCATTTT. It is translated as CASSQTTGANQPQHF.

CDR3 sequence: CASSLFLGQGVYEQYF. In DNA, the CDR3 is TGTGCCAGCAGCCTCTTCCTGGGACAGGGGGTCTACGAGCAGTACTTC. This rearrangement joins TRBV7-8 to TRBJ2-7, with 11 bases aligning to TRBD1. The CDR3 is 16 amino acids. The germline V gene has CDR1 SGHVS and CDR2 FQNEAQ. V trimming: 5 bases; J trimming: 3 bases; junction bases outside the gene matches: 9. Using reference TRBV7-8 and TRBJ2-7 for the parts outside the CDR3, the full variable domain is GAGVSQSPRYKVAKRGQDVALRCDPISGHVSLFWYQQALGQGPEFLTYFQNEAQLDKSGLPSDRFFAERPEGSVSTLKIQRTQQEDSAVYLCASSLFLGQGVYEQYFGPGTRLTVT.

The chain has TRBV6-4 and TRBJ2-3; D remains ambiguous. V was trimmed by 3 bases and J by 6 bases, leaving 16 bases between them. The CDR3 covers 15 residues. Germline loops: CDR1 MRHNA, CDR2 SNTAGT. In DNA, the CDR3 is TGTGCCAGCAGTGATCGTCGAGGTCAAGCTGATACGCAGTATTTT. Translated: CASSDRRGQADTQYF.

J is TRBJ2-7 and V is TRBV28; 7 nucleotides match TRBD1. The CDR3 sequence is 18 residues long. Unmatched junction bases numbered 14, after V lost 1 base and J lost 2 bases. Germline lookup yields CDR1 MDHEN and CDR2 SYDVKM. The chain's CDR3 is CASSLSLSSPGQPYEQYF. The CDR3 region has the DNA TGTGCCAGCAGTTTATCGCTCTCTAGCCCGGGACAGCCCTACGAGCAGTACTTC.

The V and J genes are TRBV6-1 and TRBJ1-2; TRBD1 agrees at 9 bases. CDR1 and CDR2 from the germline V gene are MNHNS and SASEGT. The junction had 9 bases not matched to a gene; V was cut back by 5 bases and J by 5 bases. The CDR3 sequence is 15 residues long. CDR3 coding DNA: TGTGCCAGCAGTCCGCGACCGGGACAGGGATATGGCTACACCTTC. Amino acids: CASSPRPGQGYGYTF.

Worth noting for this clone: One junction end disagrees with the germline gene, perhaps due to a read error. The CDR3 spells CSSNRGSLMNTEAFF. CDR3 bases: TGTTCCAGCAATAGGGGCAGTTTAATGAACACTGAAGCTTTCTTT. The V and J genes are TRBV6-5 and TRBJ1-1, with a tentative D call TRBD1 (5 bases). The CDR3 runs to 15 residues. In germline, CDR1 is MNHEY, CDR2 SVGAGI.

This clone was observed once. The rearrangement uses TRBV7-9 and TRBJ1-4, with TRBD1 as a possible D gene (5 bases). The CDR3 consists of 16 residues. CDR1 and CDR2 from the germline V gene are SEHNR and FQNEAQ (reference sequence). The ends were cut back, 3 bases at V and 0 bases at J, with 11 bases in the middle. CDR3: CASSLRQLATNEKLFF. CDR3 nucleotide sequence: TGTGCCAGCAGCTTGAGACAGCTTGCAACTAATGAAAAACTGTTTTTT.

The chain uses TRBV5-1 and TRBJ2-5, with TRBD2 matching over 16 bases. The CDR3 has 17 amino acids. Germline assignment: CDR1 SGHRS and CDR2 YFSETQ. The J segment lost 3 bases and the V segment lost 3 bases, leaving 5 bases of the junction unmatched. The CDR3 DNA follows: TGCGCCAGCAGCTCTGGGACTAGCGGGAGGGCCGAAGAGACCCAGTACTTC. Translation gives CASSSGTSGRAEETQYF. The full variable domain, completed using reference TRBV5-1 and TRBJ2-5, is KAGVTQTPRYLIKTRGQQVTLSCSPISGHRSVSWYQQTPGQGLQFLFEYFSETQRNKGNFPGRFSGRQFSNSRSEMNVSTLELGDSALYLCASSSGTSGRAEETQYFGPGTRLLVL.

The chain combines TRBV7-6 with TRBJ2-7; 9 bases are a match to TRBD2. Germline assignment: CDR1 SGHVS and CDR2 FNYEAQ. V was pared by 1 base and J by 4 bases, with 14 bases of the junction left unmatched. The CDR3 covers 18 residues. In DNA, the CDR3 is TGTGCCAGCAGCTTAGGACCCAGCGGGAGGACTAATATGTACGAGCAGTACTTC. It specifies CASSLGPSGRTNMYEQYF. Full variable domain (rest looked up from reference TRBV7-6 and TRBJ2-7): GAGVSQSPRYKVTKRGQDVALRCDPISGHVSLYWYRQALGQGPEFLTYFNYEAQQDKSGLPNDRFSAERPEGSISTLTIQRTEQRDSAMYRCASSLGPSGRTNMYEQYFGPGTRLTVT.

The chain links TRBV11-2 to TRBJ2-3; D is perhaps TRBD2 (6 bases). V lost 11 bases, J lost 2 bases, and 17 bases lay in between. The CDR3 totals 14 residues. Germline values: CDR1 SGHAT, CDR2 FQNNGV. The CDR3 DNA reads as TGTGCCTGTCGACTAGACGGGGTCACAGATACGCAGTATTTT. This codes for CACRLDGVTDTQYF.

Only one count was recorded for this clone. The rearrangement links TRBV9 to TRBJ2-1; D might be TRBD2 (5 bases). CDR1 is SGDLS, CDR2 YYNGEE, per germline. The V gene lost 4 bases and the J gene lost 0 bases, with 11 bases spanning the gap. The CDR3 runs 15 residues. The CDR3 here is CASSPSAGSYNEQFF. The CDR3 bases are TGTGCCAGCAGCCCCAGTGCGGGCTCCTACAATGAGCAGTTCTTC.

V gene TRBV4-3 combines with J gene TRBJ1-2; D is perhaps TRBD1 (5 bases). Germline V gene lookup returns CDR1 LGHNA and CDR2 YSLEER. Trimming shortened V by 4 bases and J by 7 bases, and 19 bases separated the two germline ends. This CDR3 is 15 amino acids long. The CDR3 nucleotides read TGCGCCAGCAGCCTCCTCGGAGGGGCTCCGTCTGGCTACACCTTC. Translated: CASSLLGGAPSGYTF.

The chain joins TRBV4-1 to TRBJ2-4; D not resolved. Germline CDR1 reads MGHRA; CDR2 reads YSYEKL. Trimming left V 0 bases short and J 0 bases short, with 9 bases between. The CDR3 consists of 16 residues. The CDR3 protein is CASSQDGRGAKNIQYF. In DNA, the CDR3 is TGCGCCAGCAGCCAAGATGGCAGAGGAGCCAAAAACATTCAGTACTTC.

The J gene is TRBJ1-2, the V gene TRBV9, with 9 bases fitting TRBD1. Germline lookup yields CDR1 SGDLS and CDR2 YYNGEE. With V trimmed by 3 bases and J by 8 bases, 5 bases remained unmatched. The CDR3 has 13 residues. The CDR3 protein is CASSGTGAGGYTF. In nucleotides, the CDR3 is TGTGCCAGCAGCGGGACAGGGGCGGGGGGCTACACCTTC.

CDR3 region: CASSVDSREPSYEQYF. The CDR3, as DNA: TGTGCCAGCAGCGTAGATTCTCGCGAGCCCTCCTACGAGCAGTACTTC. V is TRBV9 and J is TRBJ2-7; D not certain. This CDR3 is built from 16 residues. Germline CDR1 is SGDLS and CDR2 is YYNGEE. Trimming took 0 bases from V and 0 from J, leaving 13 bases between them.

The chain recombines TRBV7-9 with TRBJ2-7; 9 bases match TRBD2. The CDR3 length is 14 residues. J lost 4 bases, V lost 3 bases, and 4 bases had no gene match. Per the germline V gene, CDR1 is SEHNR and CDR2 is FQNEAQ (reference sequence). CDR3 sequence: CASSLGAGGYEQYF. Written as DNA, the CDR3 is TGTGCCAGCAGCTTGGGGGCGGGAGGGTACGAGCAGTACTTC.

The V and J genes are TRBV5-1 and TRBJ1-1; no definite D call. This CDR3 is 14 amino acids long. The V end was cut by 4 bases, the J end by 1 base, with 11 bases between. Germline V lookup: CDR1 SGHRS, CDR2 YFSETQ. The CDR3 region has the DNA TGCGCCAGCAGCCTCTCCGTCCCGAACACTGAAGCTTTCTTT. Its translation is CASSLSVPNTEAFF. The whole variable domain, remainder taken from reference TRBV5-1 and TRBJ1-1, is KAGVTQTPRYLIKTRGQQVTLSCSPISGHRSVSWYQQTPGQGLQFLFEYFSETQRNKGNFPGRFSGRQFSNSRSEMNVSTLELGDSALYLCASSLSVPNTEAFFGQGTRLTVV.

This clone was seen once. The rearrangement joins TRBV6-1 to TRBJ2-7; the match to TRBD2 covers 8 bases. Trimming at V came to 3 bases and at J to 6 bases, leaving 16 bases not matched to a gene. Germline CDR1 reads MNHNS; CDR2 reads SASEGT. The CDR3 covers 17 residues. CDR3 DNA: TGTGCCAGCAGTGAGGGGGTTGCGGGAGGCTCGGAGGTCGAGCAGTACTTC. Translation gives CASSEGVAGGSEVEQYF.

The V gene is TRBV30, the J gene TRBJ2-2; 13 bases are shared with TRBD2. The germline gives CDR1 GTSNPN, CDR2 SVGIG (reference sequence). V shed 8 bases and J 0 bases; nucleotides not matched to a gene: 3. The CDR3 covers 15 residues. CDR3: CARGLAGANTGELFF. In DNA, the CDR3 is TGTGCCCGAGGACTAGCGGGAGCGAACACCGGGGAGCTGTTTTTT.